The 27 T cell receptor beta chains below come from one sample, sequenced in a study of OX40 agonist ivuxolimab in advanced cancers. Some clones are missing from TCRdb's copy, which holds only in-frame ones; the method was immunoSEQ multiplex PCR. In the table there are several thousand clones, 92% of which are singletons. The sequenced sample was CD4+ or CD8+ T cells sorted from blood, obtained in a trial of the OX40 agonist ivuxolimab. Receptor source: an adult with an advanced solid tumor such as melanoma, head and neck, liver or kidney cancer.

Comments on this clone: Its ends do not fully match the called genes, so a read error is possible. The chain couples TRBV5-3 to TRBJ2-7; TRBD2 is a possible D gene (5 bases). TRBV5-3 is placed among ORFs of uncertain function. The CDR3 runs to 15 residues. The CDR3 coding sequence is TGTGCCAGCAGCTTGGGTTCCGGAGTTCAAGGAGGGCAGTACTTC. Translated: CASSLGSGVQGGQYF.

This sequence joins TRBV19 and TRBJ1-3; D gene uncertain. The germline V gene has CDR1 LNHDA and CDR2 SQIVND (reference sequence). Trimming cost V 3 bases and J 8 bases, with 5 bases left between them. The CDR3 length is 11 residues. The CDR3 nucleotides are TGTGCCAGTAGTATCCAGGACACCATATATTTT. Residues: CASSIQDTIYF.

This rearrangement joins TRBV5-4 to TRBJ2-1; D is uncertain. Per the germline V gene, CDR1 is SGHNT and CDR2 is YYREEE (reference sequence). The CDR3 loop spans 13 amino acids. Trimming took off 0 bases at V and 7 bases at J, with 8 bases between the two ends. In DNA, the CDR3 is TGTGCCAGCAGCTTGGACAGCTCTAATGAGCAGTTCTTC. It codes for CASSLDSSNEQFF.

This clone was seen a few times. Written as DNA, the CDR3 is TGTGCCAGTAGTATACTAGGAGGGGGTGCTAATTCACCCCTCCACTTT. Protein product: CASSILGGGANSPLHF. This chain links TRBV19 with TRBJ1-6; perhaps TRBD1 as D (6 bases). The V end lost 2 bases, the J end lost 6 bases, and 14 bases lay between the germline ends. The germline CDR1 and CDR2 sequences are LNHDA and SQIVND (reference sequence). This CDR3 spans 16 amino acids.

The chain recombines TRBV5-1 with TRBJ2-5, with D unresolved. V lost 4 bases and J 5 bases, leaving 12 bases between the germline ends. CDR3 length equals 13 residues. Germline CDR1 is SGHRS and CDR2 is YFSETQ. As DNA, the CDR3 is TGCGCCAGCAGCCCTAGGGAATGGGAGACCCAGTACTTC. Protein: CASSPREWETQYF.

V is TRBV5-1 and J is TRBJ1-1; 8 bases line up with TRBD1. Germline-derived CDR1 and CDR2 are SGHRS and YFSETQ. V was pared by 5 bases and J by 5 bases, with 5 bases of the junction left unmatched. This CDR3 is built from 13 residues. Written as DNA, the CDR3 is TGCGCCAGCAGACAGGGGGTCGGAACTGAAGCTTTCTTT. This gives the protein CASRQGVGTEAFF.

This chain joins TRBV6-6 and TRBJ2-3; 8 nucleotides agree with TRBD1. CDR3 size: 14 residues. Per germline, CDR1 MNHNY and CDR2 SVGAGI (reference sequence). With V trimmed by 10 bases and J by 1 base, 7 bases remained unmatched. In DNA form, the CDR3 reads TGTGCCACCACAGGGGGATTCGGCACAGATACGCAGTATTTT. Its protein is CATTGGFGTDTQYF.

The rearrangement joins TRBV19 to TRBJ2-3, with 9 nucleotides matching TRBD2. CDR3 length: 16 residues. CDR1 and CDR2 (germline): LNHDA, SQIVND (reference sequence). V lost 5 bases to trimming and J lost 4 bases; unmatched junction nucleotides: 10. DNA for the CDR3: TGTGCCAGTAGTTCCGATTATAGCGGGGGTGCAGATACGCAGTATTTT. This translates into CASSSDYSGGADTQYF.

The J gene is TRBJ2-1, the V gene TRBV18; 8 bases are shared with TRBD1. With V trimmed by 3 bases and J by 6 bases, 4 bases remained unmatched. The CDR3 contains 14 residues. CDR1 KGHSH and CDR2 LQKENI come from the germline V gene. The CDR3 region is CASSPKDRGNEQFF. CDR3 DNA sequence: TGTGCCAGCTCACCCAAAGACAGGGGCAATGAGCAGTTCTTC.

The chain is built from TRBV4-2 and TRBJ2-1, with 10 bases lining up with TRBD1. CDR3 length: 17 amino acids. V was clipped by 0 bases and J by 4 bases; unmatched bases: 6. CDR1 LGHNA and CDR2 YNFKEQ come from the germline V gene. CDR3 sequence (DNA): TGTGCCAGCAGCCAAGACCCTTGGGACAGGGGATACAATGAGCAGTTCTTC. Its protein is CASSQDPWDRGYNEQFF.

The chain joins TRBV5-1 to TRBJ2-5; no clear D gene. Trimming stripped 0 bases from V and 2 bases from J, with 8 bases between. CDR3 size: 14 residues. CDR1 SGHRS and CDR2 YFSETQ come from the germline V gene. The CDR3 here is CASSLDVHQETQYF. CDR3 in DNA: TGCGCCAGCAGCTTGGACGTGCATCAAGAGACCCAGTACTTC. Full variable domain (remainder filled in from reference TRBV5-1 and TRBJ2-5): KAGVTQTPRYLIKTRGQQVTLSCSPISGHRSVSWYQQTPGQGLQFLFEYFSETQRNKGNFPGRFSGRQFSNSRSEMNVSTLELGDSALYLCASSLDVHQETQYFGPGTRLLVL.

This chain joins TRBV6-5 and TRBJ2-7, with D perhaps TRBD1 (6 bases). Trimming stripped 0 bases from V and 0 bases from J, with 9 bases between. There are 15 residues in the CDR3. The germline CDR1 and CDR2 sequences are MNHEY and SVGAGI. The CDR3 coding sequence is TGTGCCAGCAGTTACTCCTCCAGGGGCTCCTACGAGCAGTACTTC. It translates to CASSYSSRGSYEQYF.

V and J are TRBV2 and TRBJ2-3; TRBD2 is a possible D gene (7 bases). Between the trimmed V and J ends, which lost 1 base and 3 bases, there was a span of 17 bases. CDR1 and CDR2 from the germline V gene are SNHLY and FYNNEI. The CDR3 contains 17 residues. For the CDR3, the DNA is TGTGCCAGCAGTGAAGATGTTTGGGGGGGCCGAACAGATACGCAGTATTTT. This gives the protein CASSEDVWGGRTDTQYF.

V is TRBV11-2 and J is TRBJ2-3; 13 bases line up with TRBD2. The CDR3 extends over 15 amino acids. Germline assignment: CDR1 SGHAT and CDR2 FQNNGV. J lost 3 bases, V lost 6 bases, and 3 bases had no gene match. CDR3 nucleotide sequence: TGTGCCAGCAGGGGACTAGCGGGGATGACAGATACGCAGTATTTT. Residues: CASRGLAGMTDTQYF.

The chain is built from TRBV7-9 and TRBJ2-7; TRBD1 might be the D (6 bases). Trimming took off 4 bases at V and 1 base at J, with 14 bases between the two ends. The germline V gene encodes CDR1 SEHNR and CDR2 FQNEAQ (reference sequence). The CDR3 runs 15 residues. The CDR3 here is CASSSLRDTSYEQYF. As DNA, the CDR3 is TGTGCCAGCAGCTCGTTAAGGGACACATCCTACGAGCAGTACTTC.

The J gene is TRBJ1-2, the V gene TRBV5-4; no firm D call. CDR1 SGHNT and CDR2 YYREEE come from the germline V gene (reference sequence). Trimming left V 7 bases short and J 3 bases short, with 16 bases between. The CDR3 is 14 amino acids. In DNA, the CDR3 is TGTGCCAGCCACCCCAGAGGGTGGGACTATGGCTACACCTTC. Encoded protein: CASHPRGWDYGYTF.

The chain carries TRBV7-2 and TRBJ2-7, with TRBD2 identical over 10 bases. The V gene's germline CDR1 is SGHTA and CDR2 FQGNSA. The CDR3 is 15 residues long. V lost 5 bases and J lost 2; bases outside the gene matches: 6. The CDR3 is CASSAGLAATYEQYF. CDR3 DNA sequence: TGTGCCAGCAGCGCCGGACTAGCGGCGACCTACGAGCAGTACTTC.

The rearrangement joins TRBV7-9 to TRBJ1-1; 7 nucleotides agree with TRBD1. Trimming cost V 5 bases and J 7 bases; bases outside gene matches: 4. The CDR3 length is 12 residues. Germline loops: CDR1 SEHNR, CDR2 FQNEAQ (reference sequence). DNA for the CDR3: TGTGCCAGCAGCCGAGACAGGGTTGAAGCTTTCTTT. This translates into CASSRDRVEAFF.

The gene calls are TRBV30 and TRBJ2-5, with D possibly matching TRBD2 (6 bases). In germline, CDR1 is GTSNPN, CDR2 SVGIG (reference sequence). The CDR3 has 12 amino acids. Trimming removed 4 bases at V and 6 bases at J, with 12 bases between. CDR3 protein: CAWTSAGQTQYF. CDR3 in DNA: TGTGCCTGGACGTCGGCGGGGCAGACCCAGTACTTC.

V gene TRBV28 combines with J gene TRBJ2-7; D may correspond to TRBD1 or TRBD2 (6 bases each). In germline, CDR1 is MDHEN, CDR2 SYDVKM. Trimming pared 6 bases from V and 0 bases from J, leaving 12 bases between. The CDR3 runs 14 residues. CDR3 sequence: CASRPQGLSYEQYF. The CDR3 DNA reads as TGTGCCAGCAGACCACAGGGACTCTCCTACGAGCAGTACTTC.

The rearrangement links TRBV4-1 to TRBJ1-5; 9 bases align to TRBD1. Germline CDR1 reads MGHRA; CDR2 reads YSYEKL. The CDR3 is 15 amino acids. Trimming at V came to 4 bases and at J to 0 bases, leaving 1 base not matched to a gene. The CDR3 spells CASSPDRGSNQPQHF. The CDR3 DNA is TGCGCCAGCAGCCCGGACAGGGGTAGCAATCAGCCCCAGCATTTT.

This clone was counted a single time. CDR3: CASSTGPQAGGYTF. CDR3 coding DNA: TGCGCCAGCAGCACGGGGCCCCAAGCAGGGGGCTACACCTTC. J is TRBJ1-2 and V is TRBV5-1; maybe TRBD1 (5 bases). The CDR3 consists of 14 residues. The V and J ends lost 4 bases and 8 bases respectively, with 18 bases between them. The germline gives CDR1 SGHRS, CDR2 YFSETQ.

The count of this clone is one. V and J are TRBV30 and TRBJ1-2; D is possibly TRBD1 (6 bases). Germline V gene sequence: CDR1 GTSNPN, CDR2 SVGIG (reference sequence). This CDR3 has 13 residues. V was trimmed by 5 bases and J by 6 bases, leaving 16 bases between them. This chain's CDR3 is CAWDDTGHHGYTF. Written as DNA, the CDR3 is TGTGCCTGGGACGACACAGGGCATCATGGCTACACCTTC.

This clone turned up a few times. J is TRBJ2-3 and V is TRBV7-7; D is possibly TRBD2 (6 bases). CDR1 and CDR2 (germline): SSHAT, FNYEAQ (reference sequence). Deletions cut 8 bases from V and 1 base from J, with 10 bases between. The CDR3 covers 13 residues. DNA for the CDR3: TGTGCCAGCCAGCCTAGCGGCACAGATACGCAGTATTTT. It translates to CASQPSGTDTQYF.

This clone was counted between two and nine times. The chain carries TRBV9 and TRBJ2-7; 8 bases align to TRBD1. CDR1 and CDR2 from the germline V gene are SGDLS and YYNGEE. There are 14 residues in the CDR3. After removal of 0 bases from V and 5 bases from J, the junction contained 4 bases not matched to a gene. CDR3 region: CASSVGGQADEQYF. CDR3 DNA: TGTGCCAGCAGCGTAGGGGGACAGGCGGACGAGCAGTACTTC. Full variable domain (missing parts from reference TRBV9 and TRBJ2-7): DSGVTQTPKHLITATGQRVTLRCSPRSGDLSVYWYQQSLDQGLQFLIQYYNGEERAKGNILERFSAQQFPDLHSELNLSSLELGDSALYFCASSVGGQADEQYFGPGTRLTVT.

The chain is built from TRBV7-7 and TRBJ2-2; tentative D call: TRBD1 (5 bases). V shed 2 bases and J shed 4 bases, with 5 bases lying between them. The length of the CDR3 is 13 residues. CDR1 is SSHAT, CDR2 FNYEAQ, per germline (reference sequence). The CDR3 here is CASSLRGTGELFF. CDR3 bases: TGTGCCAGCAGCTTAAGGGGCACCGGGGAGCTGTTTTTT. The whole variable domain, remainder taken from reference TRBV7-7 and TRBJ2-2, is GAGVSQSPRYKVTKRGQDVTLRCDPISSHATLYWYQQALGQGPEFLTYFNYEAQPDKSGLPSDRFSAERPEGSISTLTIQRTEQRDSAMYRCASSLRGTGELFFGEGSRLTVL.

The V gene is TRBV4-2, the J gene TRBJ1-4; D call uncertain. The CDR3 has 16 amino acids. Trimming took off 1 base at V and 0 bases at J, with 9 bases between the two ends. The germline V gene encodes CDR1 LGHNA and CDR2 YNFKEQ. The CDR3 nucleotides read TGTGCCAGCAGCCAAGTTACCATCGCAACTAATGAAAAACTGTTTTTT. It encodes CASSQVTIATNEKLFF.